The 28 T cell receptor beta chains below all came from one sample that was sequenced in a study of blood T cell repertoires in COVID-19. Sequencing was performed with immunoSEQ multiplex PCR; in TCRdb, only in-frame clones are kept and a portion is missing. The repertoire holds 75,000 to 90,000 clones, just under 85% seen once, with about a sixth in the top ten. The specimen was peripheral blood. These receptors originate from a man older than 75 with active or convalescent COVID-19.

The V and J genes are TRBV11-2 and TRBJ1-2, with D perhaps TRBD1 (5 bases). Trimming cost V 5 bases and J 4 bases, with 20 bases left between them. This CDR3 has 16 residues. CDR1 is SGHAT and CDR2 is FQNNGV in the germline V gene. The CDR3 bases are TGTGCCAGCAGCCGTACACCAGCAGGGACTTCCTATGGCTACACCTTC. Translating gives CASSRTPAGTSYGYTF.

This rearrangement joins TRBV14 to TRBJ2-1; weak D call: TRBD1 (6 bases). Germline V CDR1 and CDR2: SGHDN, FVKESK. This CDR3 region has 15 residues. Trimming took 4 bases from V and 4 from J, leaving 14 bases between them. The CDR3 DNA follows: TGTGCCAGCAGCCCACAGGGTACGGGGTACAATGAGCAGTTCTTC. It encodes CASSPQGTGYNEQFF.

This clone came up many times. V usage is TRBV7-2 and J usage is TRBJ1-1, with D perhaps TRBD1 (5 bases). In germline, CDR1 is SGHTA, CDR2 FQGNSA. The V gene lost 4 bases and the J gene lost 5 bases, with 17 bases spanning the gap. This CDR3 has 15 residues. This CDR3 is CASSSALGRQTEAFF. The CDR3 region has the DNA TGTGCCAGCAGCTCGGCCTTGGGGCGACAAACTGAAGCTTTCTTT.

The CDR3 region is CASSLNQRAGYTF. The CDR3 DNA sequence: TGTGCCAGCAGCTTAAACCAGAGGGCTGGCTACACCTTC. J is TRBJ1-2 and V is TRBV7-9; D remains unclear. The germline CDR1 and CDR2 sequences are SEHNR and FQNEAQ (reference sequence). Trimming left V 2 bases short and J 7 bases short, with 11 bases between. The CDR3 consists of 13 residues.

This rearrangement joins TRBV21-1 to TRBJ2-5; TRBD2, the table's D call, lacks a check against the DNA. TRBV21-1 is a pseudogene. The CDR3 is made up of 15 amino acids. CDR3 region: CASSPAGEEKETQYF. In DNA, the CDR3 is TGTGCCAGCAGCCCAGCGGGAGAGGAGAAAGAGACCCAGTACTTC.

The V call is TRBV18, the J call TRBJ2-1; TRBD2 matches at 14 bases. CDR3 size: 22 residues. J lost 7 bases, V lost 2 bases, and 22 bases had no gene match. CDR1 is KGHSH, CDR2 LQKENI, per germline. CDR3 in DNA: TGTGCCAGCTCACCAAGGGGGCCTGTGGGGACTAGCGGGAGACTCGGTATGAATGAGCAGTTCTTC. It is translated as CASSPRGPVGTSGRLGMNEQFF. The full variable domain, with the rest looked up from reference TRBV18 and TRBJ2-1, is NAGVMQNPRHLVRRRGQEARLRCSPMKGHSHVYWYRQLPEEGLKFMVYLQKENIIDESGMPKERFSAEFPKEGPSILRIQQVVRGDSAAYFCASSPRGPVGTSGRLGMNEQFFGPGTRLTVL.

This rearrangement joins TRBV5-1 to TRBJ1-1; D remains unclear. The CDR3 loop spans 14 amino acids. The V gene's germline CDR1 is SGHRS and CDR2 YFSETQ. V lost 0 bases and J lost 4, with 10 bases in between. Here the CDR3 reads CASSLAGVVTEAFF. The CDR3 nucleotides are TGCGCCAGCAGCTTGGCCGGGGTGGTCACTGAAGCTTTCTTT.

This sequence joins TRBV29-1 and TRBJ2-3; no definite D call. Trimming pared 4 bases from V and 0 bases from J, leaving 8 bases between. The germline V gene has CDR1 SQVTM and CDR2 ANQGSEA. The CDR3 is 13 residues long. The chain's CDR3 is CSVVAASTDTQYF. The CDR3 nucleotides read TGCAGCGTTGTGGCTGCCAGCACAGATACGCAGTATTTT.

The gene calls are TRBV2 and TRBJ2-7; 7 nucleotides align to TRBD1. CDR3 length equals 11 residues. J lost 9 bases, V lost 7 bases, and 6 bases had no gene match. CDR1 is SNHLY, CDR2 FYNNEI, per germline. In DNA form, the CDR3 reads TGTGCCAGCAAACAGGGGCTCGTGCAGTACGTC. This sequence encodes CASKQGLVQYV.

V is TRBV18 and J is TRBJ2-5, with a tentative D call TRBD1 (5 bases). V lost 4 bases to trimming and J lost 2 bases, with 5 bases between them. Germline-derived CDR1 and CDR2 are KGHSH and LQKENI. This CDR3 is 12 amino acids long. The CDR3 DNA reads TGTGCCAGCTCACGACAGCAAGAGACCCAGTACTTC. Amino acid sequence: CASSRQQETQYF.

This clone was counted once. The gene calls are TRBV4-2 and TRBJ2-1; 7 bases are shared with TRBD2. Germline lookup yields CDR1 LGHNA and CDR2 YNFKEQ. CDR3 length: 14 amino acids. Trimming at V came to 4 bases and at J to 8 bases, leaving 8 bases not matched to a gene. CDR3 sequence reads: CASSLQREGHEQFF. The CDR3 DNA reads as TGTGCCAGCAGCCTACAGCGGGAAGGGCATGAGCAGTTCTTC.

The chain combines TRBV5-1 with TRBJ1-6; no firm D call. Trimming removed 0 bases at V and 9 bases at J, with 19 bases between. This CDR3 has 17 residues. CDR1 and CDR2 from the germline V gene are SGHRS and YFSETQ. The CDR3 protein is CASSLVEISAGSSPLHF. The CDR3 coding sequence is TGCGCCAGCAGCTTGGTGGAAATTTCGGCGGGGAGTTCACCCCTCCACTTT.

This clone was counted a few times. The chain carries TRBV28 and TRBJ1-5, with 7 bases that match TRBD1. The germline V gene has CDR1 MDHEN and CDR2 SYDVKM. There are 15 residues in the CDR3. Trimming at V came to 2 bases and at J to 0 bases, leaving 1 base not matched to a gene. The CDR3: CASSLRQGSNQPQHF. The CDR3 DNA reads as TGTGCCAGCAGTTTACGACAGGGTAGCAATCAGCCCCAGCATTTT.

The J gene is TRBJ2-2, the V gene TRBV19, with 7 bases lining up with TRBD1. Germline-derived CDR1 and CDR2 are LNHDA and SQIVND (reference sequence). After removal of 7 bases from V and 3 bases from J, the junction contained 5 bases not matched to a gene. The CDR3 is made up of 14 amino acids. The CDR3 loop is CASNRDSYTGELFF. CDR3 nucleotides: TGTGCCAGTAATAGGGACAGCTACACCGGGGAGCTGTTTTTT.

V gene TRBV11-2 combines with J gene TRBJ1-2, with TRBD1 as a possible D gene (6 bases). Germline loops: CDR1 SGHAT, CDR2 FQNNGV. The germline V and J ends were trimmed by 5 bases and 4 bases, with 17 bases remaining between them. CDR3 size: 15 residues. CDR3 sequence: CASSPSQGSTYGYTF. CDR3 bases: TGTGCCAGCAGCCCTTCCCAGGGGTCTACCTATGGCTACACCTTC.

This sequence joins TRBV18 and TRBJ2-1; TRBD2 aligns across 7 bases. Unmatched junction bases numbered 10, after V lost 8 bases and J lost 9 bases. Germline loops: CDR1 KGHSH, CDR2 LQKENI. The CDR3 sequence is 13 residues long. The CDR3 nucleotides read TGTGCCAGCACCCCGGTGGTAGCGGGTGAGCAGTTCTTC. Translation gives CASTPVVAGEQFF.

This chain joins TRBV6-6 and TRBJ2-7; 9 nucleotides align to TRBD1. Per germline, CDR1 MNHNY and CDR2 SVGAGI (reference sequence). The CDR3 runs to 16 residues. The ends lost 7 bases at V and 4 bases at J; junction bases unmatched: 14. The CDR3 here is CASTNRGRTEDYEQYV. The DNA for the CDR3 is TGTGCCAGCACCAACAGGGGGCGGACCGAGGATTACGAGCAGTACGTC.

The chain links TRBV11-3 to TRBJ1-3; 11 bases fit TRBD1. The trim removed 9 bases at V and 4 bases at J, leaving 5 bases unmatched. The CDR3 spans 14 residues. Germline values: CDR1 SGHNT, CDR2 YENEEA. The chain's CDR3 is CASGGQGAGNTIYF. DNA for the CDR3: TGTGCCAGTGGTGGACAGGGGGCAGGAAACACCATATATTTT.

This clone was seen a few times. The chain couples TRBV27 to TRBJ2-2; possible D gene TRBD2, 6 bases. The germline gives CDR1 MNHEY, CDR2 SMNVEV (reference sequence). This CDR3 comprises 16 residues. Between the trimmed V and J ends, which lost 1 base and 0 bases, there was a span of 9 bases. The CDR3 protein is CASSLLSGANTGELFF. DNA of the CDR3: TGTGCCAGCAGTTTATTATCGGGGGCGAACACCGGGGAGCTGTTTTTT.

The chain links TRBV28 to TRBJ1-6; D not resolved. V was trimmed by 6 bases and J by 1 base, leaving 13 bases between them. The CDR3 sequence is 16 residues long. In germline, CDR1 is MDHEN, CDR2 SYDVKM. The CDR3 DNA reads as TGTGCCAGCAGCCCCGCCCGAGGGTCCTATAATTCACCCCTCCACTTT. The encoded protein is CASSPARGSYNSPLHF.

The chain couples TRBV5-1 to TRBJ2-1, with 7 bases identical to TRBD1. The junction had 8 bases not matched to a gene; V was cut back by 1 base and J by 4 bases. CDR1 SGHRS and CDR2 YFSETQ come from the germline V gene. The CDR3 has 16 amino acids. The CDR3 here is CASSLPRGGLYNEQFF. DNA for the CDR3: TGCGCCAGCAGCTTGCCGCGAGGGGGCCTTTACAATGAGCAGTTCTTC.

The chain uses TRBV28 and TRBJ2-1; perhaps TRBD2 as D (5 bases). The CDR3 is made up of 15 amino acids. V dropped 8 bases and J dropped 2 bases, with 16 bases sitting between them. Per the germline V gene, CDR1 is MDHEN and CDR2 is SYDVKM. The CDR3 is CASGDGAAAYNEQFF. CDR3 bases: TGTGCCAGCGGGGATGGAGCGGCCGCCTACAATGAGCAGTTCTTC.

The CDR3 region is CASAAGNYNTEAFF. In nucleotides, the CDR3 is TGTGCCAGTGCGGCGGGCAACTACAACACTGAAGCTTTCTTT. V usage is TRBV19 and J usage is TRBJ1-1; D unclear. Per germline, CDR1 LNHDA and CDR2 SQIVND (reference sequence). The CDR3 spans 14 residues. V lost 8 bases and J lost 2, with 15 bases in between.

The chain carries TRBV2 and TRBJ1-1, with a weak D call TRBD1 (5 bases). Trimming left V 2 bases short and J 10 bases short, with 11 bases between. The CDR3 is 12 amino acids. Germline V gives CDR1 SNHLY, CDR2 FYNNEI. The CDR3 loop reads CASSERSGIAFF. For the CDR3, the DNA is TGTGCCAGCAGTGAACGGTCAGGGATAGCTTTCTTT.

The chain recombines TRBV29-1 with TRBJ1-1; D possibly corresponds to TRBD1 (5 bases). The germline V gene has CDR1 SQVTM and CDR2 ANQGSEA. Trimming shortened V by 7 bases and J by 3 bases, and 15 bases separated the two germline ends. The CDR3 is made up of 13 amino acids. CDR3 residues: CSASKGPDTEAFF. In DNA, the CDR3 is TGCAGCGCATCTAAGGGGCCAGACACTGAAGCTTTCTTT.

The chain couples TRBV10-3 to TRBJ1-5; 10 nucleotides align to TRBD1. The CDR3 runs 15 residues. V was clipped by 6 bases and J by 1 base; unmatched bases: 3. Germline V lookup: CDR1 ENHRY, CDR2 SYGVKD. The CDR3 is CAIRRDRGSNQPQHF. DNA for the CDR3: TGTGCCATCAGAAGGGACAGGGGAAGCAATCAGCCCCAGCATTTT.

The chain recombines TRBV27 with TRBJ1-2; TRBD1 aligns across 8 bases. Germline trimming cut 7 bases from V and 10 bases from J; bases unmatched to any gene: 20. CDR1 MNHEY and CDR2 SMNVEV come from the germline V gene (reference sequence). The CDR3 has 16 residues. CDR3 DNA sequence: TGTGCCAGCAACTCTTTCGGACAGGGAGACACATCGGTCTACACCTTC. Translated, it gives CASNSFGQGDTSVYTF.

The genes are TRBV24-1 and TRBJ2-5; TRBD2 aligns across 8 bases. The V gene end was trimmed by 6 bases and the J gene end by 4 bases; junction bases not matched to a gene: 12. Germline CDR1 KGHDR, CDR2 SFDVKD. CDR3 size: 16 residues. The CDR3: CATSLGGAGLGETQYF. The CDR3 coding sequence is TGTGCCACCAGTCTCGGGGGGGCAGGGTTGGGAGAGACCCAGTACTTC.